This T cell receptor (beta chain) was sequenced in a study of human CD8 memory T cell subsets. With respect to this clonotype: The antigen is not known.

PBMC originated from healthy-donor buffy coats. It was negative magnetic separation that enriched the total CD8+ T cells. The germline gives CDR1 LGHNA, CDR2 YSLEER. The CDR3 has 15 residues. Notes on the study in general: From the Chao1 estimates, stem-like memory T cells appeared to be more diverse than precursor exhausted T cells.

UMI-labeled 5' RACE was used, and it produced the TCR beta libraries. TCRdb reprocessed the 5' RACE reads and stores each CDR3 protein as one record, lacking DNA. This sample contains 10,000 to 12,000 distinct CDR3 sequences. The rearrangement links TRBV4-3 to TRBJ1-5. Source material: CD8+ T cells from PBMCs. This TCR was sampled from a human donor in good health. The chain's CDR3 is CASSQDRASNQPQHF.